A selection of T cell receptor beta chains follows, all from one sample in a study of graft-versus-host responses after intestinal transplantation. Their specific antigens are unknown. TCRdb's copy holds only in-frame clones and misses some; the assay was immunoSEQ multiplex PCR. The table includes roughly 120,000 clones, 90% detected once. Sequenced here: unstimulated CD4+ T cells sorted from spleen or lymph node cells, sampled before intestinal transplant. Receptor source: a human donor who received an intestinal transplant. CDR3s include the opening cysteine and the closing phenylalanine or tryptophan. Fields, in order: CDR3 DNA, CDR3 protein, J gene, V gene, D gene, clone size. D genes are given only for firm matches. Size tells how often a clone was seen (once, few, many) or the class of an expanded clone, and some rows leave it out.

TGTGCCAGCAGCGGGGCGGGAGGTCCCCCAGATACGCAGTATTTT | CASSGAGGPPDTQYF | TRBJ2-3 | TRBV11-1 | TRBD2 | .
TGTGCCATCAGGACCTCAGGGACAGGGTTCTGGGAGCAGTACTTC | CAIRTSGTGFWEQYF | TRBJ2-7 | TRBV10-3 | TRBD1 | .
TGTGCCAGCAGCTTTGGACAGGACACTGAAGCTTTCTTT | CASSFGQDTEAFF | TRBJ1-1 | TRBV7-2 | TRBD1 | .
TGTGCCAGCAGCTGGGGGGACTTTTCAGATACGCAGTATTTT | CASSWGDFSDTQYF | TRBJ2-3 | TRBV6-5 | . | .
TGTGCCAGCAGTCGGGCAGGGGGACGCTATAATTCACCCCTCCACTTT | CASSRAGGRYNSPLHF | TRBJ1-6 | TRBV5-8 | TRBD1 | .
TGTGCCAGCAGCTTGGTACATAGCAATCAGCCCCAGCATTTT | CASSLVHSNQPQHF | TRBJ1-5 | TRBV5-5 | . | .
TGCGCCAGCAGCTTGGGGCGGTTAGCGAGAAGCTCCTACAATGAGCAGTTCTTC | CASSLGRLARSSYNEQFF | TRBJ2-1 | TRBV5-1 | . | .
TGTGCCAGCAGCTTGGGGGGGGAGAACACCGGGGAGCTGTTTTTT | CASSLGGENTGELFF | TRBJ2-2 | TRBV5-6 | . | few
TGTGCCAGTAGTAGGGCAGGTGGCACAGATACGCAGTATTTT | CASSRAGGTDTQYF | TRBJ2-3 | TRBV19 | . | .
TGCAGCGTTTTTGACAGGGAAGAGGATCAGCCCCAGCATTTT | CSVFDREEDQPQHF | TRBJ1-5 | TRBV29-1 | TRBD1 | .
TGTGCCATCAGTGATGGAGGTATAGCCTATGGCTACACCTTC | CAISDGGIAYGYTF | TRBJ1-2 | TRBV10-3 | . | .
TGTGCCAGCAGCGCCGTTAGACAGGGTATCAATGAGCAGTTCTTC | CASSAVRQGINEQFF | TRBJ2-1 | TRBV11-2 | TRBD1 | .
TGTGCCAGCAGCGGGGGCAGAGCTTGGAACATTCAGTACTTC | CASSGGRAWNIQYF | TRBJ2-4 | TRBV7-2 | . | .
TGTGCCAGCAGCTTCAGCGGGTCCTCCTACGAGCAGTACTTC | CASSFSGSSYEQYF | TRBJ2-7 | TRBV7-9 | . | .
TGTGCCAGCAGTGCCGCCGGGACAAACAATCAGCCCCAGCATTTT | CASSAAGTNNQPQHF | TRBJ1-5 | TRBV28 | . | .
TGTGCCAGCAGTTCCCCGCCGGGGTGGGCTGGGGCCAACGTCCTGACTTTC | CASSSPPGWAGANVLTF | TRBJ2-6 | TRBV28 | . | .
TGTGCCAGCAGTTTGGGTTTGCCGGGACTAGCCCGTAAAGAGACCCAGTACTTC | CASSLGLPGLARKETQYF | TRBJ2-5 | TRBV28 | TRBD2 | .
TGTGCCAGCAGCTTACAAACCGGGACAGGCTATGAGCAGTTCTTC | CASSLQTGTGYEQFF | TRBJ2-1 | TRBV11-3 | TRBD1 | once